This TCR beta chain originates from a study of response to subunit inactivated influenza vaccine. Broader study findings: A suggestion made by the authors is that each seasonal influenza vaccination recruits few new T cells.

TCRdb itself ran the RT-PCR reads through MiXCR, one entry per CDR3 protein. The sample comprises fewer than 650,000 distinct CDR3 sequences, 10% to 15% of which are singletons, and around 13% rests with the top ten. This clonotype showed up just a few times. The antigen remains undetermined. The CDR3 has 12 amino acids. The V gene's germline CDR1 is MNHEY and CDR2 SVGEGT. The germline V and J ends were trimmed by 0 bases and 10 bases, with 7 bases remaining between them. The receptor was isolated from a man aged 45-65 years who received an inactivated influenza vaccine. The rearrangement joins TRBV6-2 or TRBV6-3 to TRBJ2-1, with no clear D. The sequencing here drew on PBMCs from blood, taken roughly 45 days after vaccination. The CDR3 DNA reads TGTGCCAGCAGTTACTCGCAATTCGAGCAGTTCTTC. Translating gives CASSYSQFEQFF.